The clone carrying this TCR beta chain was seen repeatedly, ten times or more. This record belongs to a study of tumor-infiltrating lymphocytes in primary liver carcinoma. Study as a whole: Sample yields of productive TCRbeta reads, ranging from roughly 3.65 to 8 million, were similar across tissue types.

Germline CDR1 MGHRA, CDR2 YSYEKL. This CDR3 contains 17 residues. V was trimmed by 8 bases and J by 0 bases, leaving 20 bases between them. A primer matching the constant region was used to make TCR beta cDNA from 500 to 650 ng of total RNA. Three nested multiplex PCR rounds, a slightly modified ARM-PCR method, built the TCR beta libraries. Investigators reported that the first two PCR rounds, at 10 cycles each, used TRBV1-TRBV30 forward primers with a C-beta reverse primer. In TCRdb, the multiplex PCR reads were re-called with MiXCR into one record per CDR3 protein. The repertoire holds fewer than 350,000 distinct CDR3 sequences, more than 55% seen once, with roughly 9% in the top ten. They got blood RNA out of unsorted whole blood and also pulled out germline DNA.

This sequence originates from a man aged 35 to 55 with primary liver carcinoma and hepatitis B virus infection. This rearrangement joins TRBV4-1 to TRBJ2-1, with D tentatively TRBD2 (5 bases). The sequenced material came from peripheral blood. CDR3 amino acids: CASGKDGSTSSYNEQFF. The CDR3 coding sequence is TGCGCCAGCGGAAAGGACGGGTCTACTAGCTCCTACAATGAGCAGTTCTTC.